Below are 22 T cell receptor beta chains sequenced from a single sample in a study of blood T cell repertoires in COVID-19. Assay used: immunoSEQ multiplex PCR; TCRdb lists only in-frame clones, some missing. In the table there are approximately 150,000 clones, 87% of which are singletons. Sequenced material: PBMCs or T cells enriched from blood (not recorded which). The receptors derive from a man in his 60s who had recovered from COVID-19.

V usage is TRBV14 and J usage is TRBJ2-1; 7 nucleotides line up with TRBD2. Germline values: CDR1 SGHDN, CDR2 FVKESK. The trim removed 3 bases at V and 9 bases at J, leaving 8 bases unmatched. CDR3 length: 14 residues. The CDR3 region has the DNA TGTGCCAGCAGCCATATAAGCGGGGCGGGTGAGCAGTTCTTC. Translated, it gives CASSHISGAGEQFF.

The rearrangement uses TRBV7-8 and TRBJ2-7, with a weak D call TRBD2 (5 bases). Per the germline V gene, CDR1 is SGHVS and CDR2 is FQNEAQ. V lost 1 base and J 9 bases, leaving 13 bases between the germline ends. The CDR3 is made up of 13 amino acids. As DNA, the CDR3 is TGTGCCAGCAGCTTAGGATCGTATGGAGGGCAGTACTTC. The encoded protein is CASSLGSYGGQYF.

This rearrangement joins TRBV5-4 to TRBJ1-1; D is possibly TRBD1 (6 bases). This CDR3 comprises 14 residues. Germline V gene sequence: CDR1 SGHNT, CDR2 YYREEE (reference sequence). The V and J ends lost 1 base and 3 bases respectively, with 10 bases between them. The DNA of the CDR3 is TGTGCCAGCAGCTTGCCCAGGGGAGACACTGAAGCTTTCTTT. Translating it yields CASSLPRGDTEAFF.

The chain couples TRBV18 to TRBJ2-6; 11 nucleotides agree with TRBD2. Germline trimming cut 0 bases from V and 0 bases from J; bases unmatched to any gene: 7. From germline, CDR1 is KGHSH and CDR2 LQKENI. This CDR3 spans 20 amino acids. The CDR3 nucleotides read TGTGCCAGCTCACCACCGGTTCTAGCGGGGGGTAACTCTGGGGCCAACGTCCTGACTTTC. Amino acid sequence: CASSPPVLAGGNSGANVLTF.

This sequence joins TRBV10-3 and TRBJ1-6; D uncertain. Germline lookup yields CDR1 ENHRY and CDR2 SYGVKD. The CDR3 totals 13 residues. The V end lost 9 bases, the J end lost 6 bases, and 12 bases lay between the germline ends. CDR3 protein: CAIAEGFNSPLHF. DNA of the CDR3: TGTGCCATAGCGGAGGGATTTAATTCACCCCTCCACTTT.

This rearrangement joins TRBV30 to TRBJ2-7, with no clear D. CDR1 and CDR2 from the germline V gene are GTSNPN and SVGIG (reference sequence). Trimming removed 2 bases at V and 1 base at J, with 9 bases between. The CDR3 is made up of 13 amino acids. Here the CDR3 reads CAWSTPLSYEQYF. Here the CDR3 DNA reads TGTGCCTGGAGTACCCCTCTATCCTACGAGCAGTACTTC.

CDR3 region: CATSTLAGLPDTQYF. DNA of the CDR3: TGTGCCACCAGCACTCTAGCGGGACTTCCAGATACGCAGTATTTT. The chain combines TRBV15 with TRBJ2-3; 9 bases are shared with TRBD2. The CDR3 is made up of 15 amino acids. Germline lookup yields CDR1 LNHNV and CDR2 YYDKDF (reference sequence). Trimming removed 4 bases from V and 4 bases from J; junction bases left unmatched: 6.

The rearrangement links TRBV27 to TRBJ2-6; D not certain. The germline V gene has CDR1 MNHEY and CDR2 SMNVEV (reference sequence). The CDR3 has 13 residues. The ends were cut back, 10 bases at V and 2 bases at J, with 9 bases in the middle. CDR3 bases: TGTGCCACCATCTCGGCTGGGGCCAACGTCCTGACTTTC. It specifies CATISAGANVLTF.

The gene calls are TRBV24-1 and TRBJ1-2; possible D gene TRBD1, 6 bases. The CDR3 extends over 14 amino acids. The germline CDR1 and CDR2 sequences are KGHDR and SFDVKD. Trimming cost V 3 bases and J 7 bases, with 14 bases left between them. CDR3 nucleotide sequence: TGTGCCACCAGTGATCCAGGGGACCCCTCTGGCTACACCTTC. This gives the protein CATSDPGDPSGYTF.

V usage is TRBV3-1 (or the pseudogene TRBV3-2) and J usage is TRBJ1-1; D is undetermined. Germline V gene sequence: CDR1 LGHDT, CDR2 YNNKEL (reference sequence). This CDR3 is built from 13 residues. V lost 3 bases and J 6 bases, leaving 11 bases between the germline ends. The CDR3 protein is CASSHLAAPEAFF. For the CDR3, the DNA is TGTGCCAGCAGCCATTTAGCAGCTCCTGAAGCTTTCTTT.

The V gene is TRBV4-1, the J gene TRBJ2-1; TRBD1 matches at 7 bases. The J segment lost 1 base and the V segment lost 1 base, leaving 13 bases of the junction unmatched. Germline V lookup: CDR1 MGHRA, CDR2 YSYEKL. This CDR3 spans 19 amino acids. The CDR3 DNA sequence: TGCGCCAGCAGCCAAGCGACAGGGAAGTCTATCTGGTCCTACAATGAGCAGTTCTTC. Protein sequence: CASSQATGKSIWSYNEQFF.

This sequence joins TRBV2 and TRBJ2-1; the match to TRBD2 covers 8 bases. CDR1 SNHLY and CDR2 FYNNEI come from the germline V gene. CDR3 length: 15 amino acids. V lost 7 bases to trimming and J lost 8 bases; unmatched junction nucleotides: 13. Here the CDR3 DNA reads TGTGCCAGCATCCCGGGACTAGGGGTTGTGGATGAGCAGTTCTTC. Protein sequence: CASIPGLGVVDEQFF.

In DNA form, the CDR3 reads TGCGCCAGCAGCTTGGACGCCCTAGGAGACACTGAAGCTTTCTTT. Residues: CASSLDALGDTEAFF. The chain links TRBV5-1 to TRBJ1-1; D is unresolved. Germline CDR1 reads SGHRS; CDR2 reads YFSETQ. V was pared by 0 bases and J by 3 bases, with 12 bases between. This CDR3 has 15 residues.

The CDR3 DNA reads as TGCGCCAGCAGCTTGGCCGCACAGAGTGTCTACGAGCAGTACTTC. As protein: CASSLAAQSVYEQYF. J is TRBJ2-7 and V is TRBV5-1, with no clear D. Germline V lookup: CDR1 SGHRS, CDR2 YFSETQ. The CDR3 spans 15 residues. V was clipped by 0 bases and J by 3 bases, with 13 bases between them.

The chain recombines TRBV27 with TRBJ2-7; tentatively, D is TRBD2 (6 bases). Looked up from germline, CDR1 is MNHEY and CDR2 is SMNVEV (reference sequence). V was pared by 6 bases and J by 3 bases, with 15 bases between. The CDR3 spans 14 residues. In DNA form, the CDR3 reads TGTGCCAGCAGACCCGTCGGAGGGGTCTACGAGCAGTACTTC. Encoded protein: CASRPVGGVYEQYF.

The chain combines TRBV2 with TRBJ2-2; 8 nucleotides line up with TRBD2. Per the germline V gene, CDR1 is SNHLY and CDR2 is FYNNEI. V shed 11 bases, J shed 2 bases, and the junction held 7 bases outside the gene matches. The CDR3 sequence is 14 residues long. As DNA, the CDR3 is TGTGCCGGGACTAGAGGCCCTAACACCGGGGAGCTGTTTTTT. It yields the protein CAGTRGPNTGELFF.

The V gene is TRBV6-5, the J gene TRBJ2-7, with D perhaps matching TRBD2 (6 bases). Germline V CDR1 and CDR2: MNHEY, SVGAGI. The CDR3 has 13 residues. Trimming left V 7 bases short and J 3 bases short, with 13 bases between. The CDR3 here is CASTKRVDYEQYF. CDR3 bases: TGTGCCAGCACAAAGCGGGTGGACTACGAGCAGTACTTC.

This sequence joins TRBV7-8 and TRBJ1-1; the match to TRBD1 covers 7 bases. CDR1 SGHVS and CDR2 FQNEAQ come from the germline V gene. The V segment lost 4 bases and the J segment 0 bases; nucleotides outside the gene matches: 8. CDR3 length: 16 amino acids. The CDR3 DNA reads TGTGCCAGCAGCTCGTACAGGGGCGCACTGAACACTGAAGCTTTCTTT. Its translation: CASSSYRGALNTEAFF.

The chain couples TRBV19 to TRBJ2-7, with D unresolved. CDR1 LNHDA and CDR2 SQIVND come from the germline V gene (reference sequence). The CDR3 spans 14 residues. Trimming shortened V by 3 bases and J by 2 bases, and 11 bases separated the two germline ends. The CDR3 region is CASSMYKSPYEQYF. Written as DNA, the CDR3 is TGTGCCAGTAGTATGTACAAGTCCCCCTACGAGCAGTACTTC. The whole variable domain, filled in from reference TRBV19 and TRBJ2-7, reads DGGITQSPKYLFRKEGQNVTLSCEQNLNHDAMYWYRQDPGQGLRLIYYSQIVNDFQKGDIAEGYSVSREKKESFPLTVTSAQKNPTAFYLCASSMYKSPYEQYFGPGTRLTVT.

CDR3 region: CASSLAGGHYNEQFF. The DNA for the CDR3 is TGTGCCAGCAGCTTAGCAGGGGGCCACTACAATGAGCAGTTCTTC. This sequence joins TRBV7-2 and TRBJ2-1; 7 bases match TRBD1. This CDR3 is 15 amino acids long. Germline assignment: CDR1 SGHTA and CDR2 FQGNSA. V gave up 0 bases and J gave up 3 bases; unmatched junction bases: 2.

This chain links TRBV24-1 with TRBJ2-1, with 12 positions matching TRBD2. The germline CDR1 and CDR2 sequences are KGHDR and SFDVKD. The V and J ends lost 9 bases and 7 bases, in that order; junction bases with no gene match: 6. CDR3 length: 14 residues. CDR3 bases: TGTGCCACCTCGACTAGCGGGGGATTTAATGAGCAGTTCTTC. Translating it yields CATSTSGGFNEQFF.

This clone has only one observation. The rearrangement uses TRBV19 and TRBJ2-1; a weak D match, TRBD2 (5 bases). Trimming pared 6 bases from V and 8 bases from J, leaving 17 bases between. The CDR3 covers 14 residues. Germline CDR1 and CDR2: LNHDA and SQIVND (reference sequence). The CDR3 coding sequence is TGTGCCAGTAGGGGAGCCGGGCCAAAGGATGAGCAGTTCTTC. It encodes CASRGAGPKDEQFF.